The present T cell receptor beta chain was sequenced within a study of T cells after yellow fever vaccination. TCRdb processed the 5' RACE reads anew with MiXCR; each CDR3 protein has one entry. The sample comprises some 68,000 distinct CDR3 sequences, 5% to 8% of which are singletons, and about 40% rests with the top ten. This CDR3 comprises 14 residues. V dropped 0 bases and J dropped 4; count of bases not matched to a gene: 5. The germline V gene encodes CDR1 SQVTM and CDR2 ANQGSEA. Study observations and caveats: Reappearance after the booster was seen for most primary-vaccination clones, at 95% to 97% CD4 and around 90% CD8. Abundant contaminating clonotypes from the bulk population could appear in FACS-sorted repertoires.

This clonotype has at least ten counts. Its antigen is undetermined. This rearrangement joins TRBV29-1 to TRBJ2-5, with TRBD1 matching 7 bases. Sequences were derived from CD8+ T cells sorted from PBMCs, sampled around 45 days after the first yellow fever vaccination. The TCR sequence derives from a man aged 18 to 29 who received the YFV17D yellow fever vaccine. The CDR3 nucleotides read TGCAGCGTTGAAGACCGGGACAGCTTAGAGACCCAGTACTTC. This sequence encodes CSVEDRDSLETQYF.